This T cell receptor beta chain was found in a study of blood T cell repertoires in COVID-19. Data came from immunoSEQ multiplex PCR; TCRdb stores just in-frame clones and leaves some out. The table lists roughly 120,000 clones, 75% to 90% of them singletons, with 15% to 20% in the top ten. Trimming left V 3 bases short and J 4 bases short, with 10 bases between. CDR1 is MDHEN and CDR2 is SYDVKM in the germline V gene. The CDR3 sequence is 14 residues long. Specimen: peripheral blood. The clonotype was recovered from a woman aged 55-70 years with acute or convalescent COVID-19. The V and J genes are TRBV28 and TRBJ1-3; weak D call: TRBD1 (5 bases). The CDR3 region has the DNA TGTGCCAGCAGTTTCCAGGGTCCCGGAAACACCATATATTTT. Translation gives CASSFQGPGNTIYF.